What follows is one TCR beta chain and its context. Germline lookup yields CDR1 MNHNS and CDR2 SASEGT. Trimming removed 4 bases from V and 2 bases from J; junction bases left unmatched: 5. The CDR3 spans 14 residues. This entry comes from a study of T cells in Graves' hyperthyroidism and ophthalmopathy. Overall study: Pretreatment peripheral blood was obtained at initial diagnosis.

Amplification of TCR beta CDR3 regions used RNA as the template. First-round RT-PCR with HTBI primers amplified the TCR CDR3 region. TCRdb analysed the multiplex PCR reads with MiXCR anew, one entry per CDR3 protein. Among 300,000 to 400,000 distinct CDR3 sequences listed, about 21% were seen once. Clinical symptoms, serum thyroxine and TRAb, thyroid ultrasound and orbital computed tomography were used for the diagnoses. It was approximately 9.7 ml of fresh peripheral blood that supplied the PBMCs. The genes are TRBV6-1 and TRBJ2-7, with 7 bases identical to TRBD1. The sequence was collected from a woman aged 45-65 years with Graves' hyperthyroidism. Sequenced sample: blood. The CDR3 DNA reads TGTGCCAGCAGTGTCGACCAGGGGGCCTACGAGCAGTACTTC. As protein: CASSVDQGAYEQYF.